The 3 T cell receptor beta chains below all came from one sample that was sequenced in a study of blood T cell repertoires in COVID-19. TCRdb's table, derived via immunoSEQ multiplex PCR, lists solely in-frame clones and lacks some. The repertoire consists of 350,000 to 450,000 clones, with over 75% occurring once and the leading ten covering 2.3%. The specimen was peripheral blood. The receptors were sampled from a woman aged 55 to 70 with COVID-19, enrolled during active disease.

This CDR3 reads CASSLGPQGAYEQYF. CDR3 nucleotide sequence: TGTGCCAGCAGCTTAGGCCCGCAGGGGGCTTACGAGCAGTACTTC. The genes are TRBV7-2 and TRBJ2-7; TRBD1 agrees at 8 bases. The CDR3 runs to 15 residues. V lost 1 base and J lost 4; bases outside the gene matches: 6. Germline CDR1 reads SGHTA; CDR2 reads FQGNSA.

In DNA, the CDR3 is TGCGCCAGCAGTGGGTGGGACACGGTGACCCAGTACTTC. It specifies CASSGWDTVTQYF. V and J are TRBV10-2 and TRBJ2-5; D is possibly TRBD1 (6 bases). V lost 4 bases and J lost 7, with 13 bases in between. CDR3 length: 13 residues. Germline V CDR1 and CDR2: WSHSY, SAAADI.

This CDR3 reads CASSQLRGIKYQETQYF. The CDR3 coding sequence is TGTGCCAGCAGTCAATTACGAGGGATTAAGTACCAAGAGACCCAGTACTTC. The rearrangement joins TRBV7-2 to TRBJ2-5; possibly TRBD2 for D (5 bases). The CDR3 totals 17 residues. CDR1 is SGHTA, CDR2 FQGNSA, per germline. Deletions cut 6 bases from V and 0 bases from J, with 20 bases between.